The 18 T cell receptor beta chains listed next were all sequenced from one sample in a study of cytomegalovirus exposure and HLA in healthy donors. Amplification used 60 Vbeta primers and 13 Jbeta primers. Profiled with immunoSEQ multiplex PCR; TCRdb holds only in-frame clones, not every one. Of 60,000 to 85,000 clones listed, around 84% are singletons. The sequenced sample was PBMCs. All receptors come from a man between 65 and 80 years old in good health and CMV-seropositive.

The genes are TRBV7-8 and TRBJ2-7, with TRBD1 matching over 8 bases. There are 14 residues in the CDR3. V lost 0 bases and J lost 5; bases outside the gene matches: 3. CDR1 and CDR2 from the germline V gene are SGHVS and FQNEAQ. This chain's CDR3 is CASSLAETGDEQYF. CDR3 bases: TGTGCCAGCAGCTTAGCGGAGACAGGGGACGAGCAGTACTTC.

The rearrangement links TRBV6-6 to TRBJ2-3; D unresolved. Germline lookup yields CDR1 MNHNY and CDR2 SVGAGI (reference sequence). The CDR3 loop spans 13 amino acids. V dropped 4 bases and J dropped 3 bases, with 8 bases sitting between them. The CDR3 loop is CASSLSTTDTQYF. The CDR3, as DNA: TGTGCCAGCAGTTTATCCACTACAGATACGCAGTATTTT.

The chain is built from TRBV2 and TRBJ2-7; TRBD2 agrees at 10 bases. CDR3 length: 14 residues. Trimming took 7 bases from V and 3 from J; bases not matched to a gene: 6. The germline V gene has CDR1 SNHLY and CDR2 FYNNEI. The DNA for the CDR3 is TGTGCCAGCACCCGTGAGCGGGGGGGCTACGAGCAGTACTTC. Encoded protein: CASTRERGGYEQYF.

The V gene is TRBV10-3, the J gene TRBJ1-5; tentatively, D is TRBD1 (5 bases). From germline, CDR1 is ENHRY and CDR2 SYGVKD. The V gene lost 3 bases and the J gene lost 2 bases, with 8 bases spanning the gap. This CDR3 has 14 amino acids. The CDR3 DNA reads TGTGCCATCAGTGACAGGGTTGGCAATCAGCCCCAGCATTTT. The encoded protein is CAISDRVGNQPQHF.

The gene calls are TRBV2 and TRBJ2-7; the D gene is possibly TRBD2 (5 bases). There are 16 residues in the CDR3. V lost 2 bases and J 3 bases, leaving 17 bases between the germline ends. The germline V gene has CDR1 SNHLY and CDR2 FYNNEI. The CDR3: CASSESWTFEGYEQYF. Here the CDR3 DNA reads TGTGCCAGCAGTGAAAGTTGGACCTTTGAGGGCTACGAGCAGTACTTC.

This clone was seen a single time. This chain links TRBV7-9 with TRBJ1-3; D remains unclear. Trimming took 5 bases from V and 0 from J, leaving 8 bases between them. CDR3 length: 14 amino acids. Germline values: CDR1 SEHNR, CDR2 FQNEAQ (reference sequence). The CDR3 nucleotides are TGTGCCAGCAGCCCCGTTTCCTCTGGAAACACCATATATTTT. This gives the protein CASSPVSSGNTIYF.

This clone appeared a few times. The chain has TRBV9 and TRBJ2-7; 10 nucleotides agree with TRBD1. Per germline, CDR1 SGDLS and CDR2 YYNGEE. V was clipped by 3 bases and J by 3 bases; unmatched bases: 6. The CDR3 loop spans 15 amino acids. CDR3 DNA: TGTGCCAGCAGCGCCGGACGGACAGGGGGCTACGAGCAGTACTTC. This codes for CASSAGRTGGYEQYF.

The J gene is TRBJ1-1, the V gene TRBV6-1; a weak D match, TRBD1 (5 bases). V lost 6 bases and J lost 4, with 9 bases in between. Germline values: CDR1 MNHNS, CDR2 SASEGT. This CDR3 is built from 12 residues. CDR3 region: CASSRQSTEAFF. CDR3 sequence (DNA): TGTGCCAGCAGCCGACAGAGCACTGAAGCTTTCTTT.

The chain combines TRBV19 with TRBJ2-7, with 8 bases that match TRBD2. With 2 bases clipped from V and 6 bases from J, the junction kept 6 bases outside the gene matches. Looked up from germline, CDR1 is LNHDA and CDR2 is SQIVND (reference sequence). This CDR3 is 14 amino acids long. Here the CDR3 reads CASSIRQAGGEQYF. In nucleotides, the CDR3 is TGTGCCAGTAGTATACGACAGGCGGGGGGCGAGCAGTACTTC.

Comment on this clone: The sample carries other DNA sequences with the same CDR3. The rearrangement uses TRBV5-1 and TRBJ2-7; 9 positions agree with TRBD1. This CDR3 has 15 residues. CDR1 and CDR2 from the germline V gene are SGHRS and YFSETQ. The V segment lost 7 bases and the J segment 4 bases; nucleotides outside the gene matches: 12. The CDR3 reads CASDPGQGIGYEQYF. CDR3 bases: TGCGCCAGCGACCCAGGACAGGGGATTGGGTACGAGCAGTACTTC. Supplemented by reference TRBV5-1 and TRBJ2-7, the full variable domain reads KAGVTQTPRYLIKTRGQQVTLSCSPISGHRSVSWYQQTPGQGLQFLFEYFSETQRNKGNFPGRFSGRQFSNSRSEMNVSTLELGDSALYLCASDPGQGIGYEQYFGPGTRLTVT.

The chain uses TRBV28 and TRBJ2-7, with 7 bases aligning to TRBD1. The CDR3 extends over 12 amino acids. CDR1 is MDHEN, CDR2 SYDVKM, per germline. The ends lost 7 bases at V and 3 bases at J; junction bases unmatched: 3. CDR3 DNA: TGTGCCAGCACTGACAGGGACTACGAGCAGTACTTC. It translates to CASTDRDYEQYF.

The V and J genes are TRBV4-1 and TRBJ1-3, with D unresolved. V was shortened by 1 base and J by 9 bases, with 10 bases between the two germline ends. The CDR3 has 13 amino acids. The germline gives CDR1 MGHRA, CDR2 YSYEKL. CDR3 residues: CASSQGPRGTIYF. In DNA, the CDR3 is TGCGCCAGCAGCCAAGGTCCCCGAGGCACCATATATTTT.

The chain uses TRBV6-5 and TRBJ2-1; TRBD1 agrees at 10 bases. Trimming removed 0 bases from V and 4 bases from J; junction bases left unmatched: 0. The length of the CDR3 is 15 residues. Germline values: CDR1 MNHEY, CDR2 SVGAGI. The CDR3 spells CASSYSGQGYNEQFF. DNA for the CDR3: TGTGCCAGCAGTTACTCGGGACAGGGGTACAATGAGCAGTTCTTC.

This clone came up once. The chain has TRBV30 and TRBJ1-1; D might be TRBD1 (6 bases). V lost 8 bases and J lost 1, with 8 bases in between. CDR3 length: 11 residues. Germline lookup yields CDR1 GTSNPN and CDR2 SVGIG (reference sequence). CDR3 coding DNA: TGTGCCAGACAGGAGAACACTGAAGCTTTCTTT. Its protein is CARQENTEAFF.

This chain links TRBV7-8 with TRBJ2-5; possibly TRBD1 for D (6 bases). The CDR3 is made up of 13 amino acids. With 0 bases removed from V and 4 bases from J, the gap between germline ends came to 6 bases. Germline V gene sequence: CDR1 SGHVS, CDR2 FQNEAQ. The CDR3 loop reads CASSLAGAETQYF. Here the CDR3 DNA reads TGTGCCAGCAGCTTAGCGGGGGCAGAGACCCAGTACTTC.

This chain links TRBV5-4 with TRBJ2-3; a weak D match, TRBD2 (6 bases). Germline assignment: CDR1 SGHNT and CDR2 YYREEE (reference sequence). With 1 base removed from V and 0 bases from J, the gap between germline ends came to 9 bases. This CDR3 contains 15 residues. The CDR3: CASSLPGASTDTQYF. The DNA of the CDR3 is TGTGCCAGCAGCTTGCCGGGAGCTAGCACAGATACGCAGTATTTT.

The V and J genes are TRBV30 and TRBJ2-3; TRBD2 agrees at 10 bases. The CDR3 contains 17 residues. The germline gives CDR1 GTSNPN, CDR2 SVGIG (reference sequence). Trimming took 2 bases from V and 8 from J; bases not matched to a gene: 16. CDR3 nucleotides: TGTGCCTGGAGTAAAACCCCCGGACTAGCGGTGCGACGTACGCAGTATTTT. This codes for CAWSKTPGLAVRRTQYF.

The chain is built from TRBV28 and TRBJ2-1, with 8 bases identical to TRBD2. Trimming took 1 base from V and 9 from J; bases not matched to a gene: 14. This CDR3 comprises 17 residues. The germline V gene encodes CDR1 MDHEN and CDR2 SYDVKM. The DNA for the CDR3 is TGTGCCAGCAGTTTATCGCTGTCCGGGACTAGGTCTTTTGAGCAGTTCTTC. Translation gives CASSLSLSGTRSFEQFF. The whole variable domain, filled in from reference TRBV28 and TRBJ2-1, reads DVKVTQSSRYLVKRTGEKVFLECVQDMDHENMFWYRQDPGLGLRLIYFSYDVKMKEKGDIPEGYSVSREKKERFSLILESASTNQTSMYLCASSLSLSGTRSFEQFFGPGTRLTVL.